This TCR beta chain was recorded in a study of T-cell memory formation after mild COVID-19. Study overall: TCR clustering was largely donor specific.

The V and J ends lost 3 bases and 1 base, in that order; junction bases with no gene match: 5. The CDR3 totals 15 residues. Libraries for TCRalpha and TCRbeta carried sample barcodes and unique molecular identifiers via 5'RACE. TCRdb re-derived calls from the 5' RACE reads in MiXCR, one entry per CDR3 protein. The sample carries fewer than 250,000 distinct CDR3 sequences, about 10% recorded once. Study-level results: SARS-CoV-2 specificity of second-wave clones peaking day 37 was unconfirmed. Clones that shrank (day 15 to 85) were balanced CD4/CD8, whereas later expanders leaned CD4+.

About this clonotype: Its antigen is unidentified.

The sequenced sample was PBMCs or a T cell subset sorted from them (not recorded which). The receptor comes from a man aged 18 to 35 who had mild COVID-19 (a few samples of this study predate the infection). Cell type and time point are not known. The chain couples TRBV12-3 or TRBV12-4 to TRBJ2-7; 8 bases map to TRBD2. The CDR3 DNA is TGTGCCAGCAGTTTCTGGGCGGGGGGTTCCTACGAGCAGTACTTC. As protein: CASSFWAGGSYEQYF.